This TCR beta chain was obtained from a study of monozygotic twins with inflammatory bowel disease. Each of TCRalpha and TCRbeta cDNA went through two nested PCRs, lasting around 16 and 10 cycles. For each CDR3 protein, TCRdb gives one entry from its re-call of the 5' RACE reads, without DNA. Recorded here are 160,000 or so distinct CDR3 sequences; the top ten clones represent around 2.4%. Findings and limits, study-wide: Using the inverse Simpson index, IBD patients had lower TCRbeta diversity than healthy co-twins.

Note on this clonotype: Its antigen is unidentified.

Germline V gene lookup returns CDR1 MNHNS and CDR2 SASEGT. This CDR3 has 16 residues. J is TRBJ2-7 and V is TRBV6-1; TCRdb outputs TRBD1, but without DNA this stays unchecked. The sequence derives from a human donor with ulcerative colitis or Crohn's disease, or a healthy co-twin of an affected twin (not recorded which). Sequences were obtained from blood. The CDR3 loop reads CASSGGGDTSSYEQYF.